This is a list of T cell receptor beta chains from one sample in a study of T cell responses to AZD1222 COVID-19 vaccine. Clones were read by immunoSEQ multiplex PCR, and TCRdb kept only the in-frame ones, dropping some. The data contain about 130,000 clones, approximately 90% of them singletons. Sequencing was performed on peripheral blood, taken on day 0 of AZD1222 vaccination. These receptors came from an adult in good health. CDR3s leave out the opening cysteine and the closing phenylalanine or tryptophan. Rows give clone size only sometimes, using once, few, many, or a class for an expanded clone.

CDR3: ASSPAGAYYGYT
size: NA
V: TRBV19
J: TRBJ1-2

CDR3: ASTLSLGAYTEAF
size: NA
V: TRBV19
J: TRBJ1-1

CDR3: ASSLGVLGETQY
size: once
V: TRBV7-6
J: TRBJ2-5

CDR3: ASSLEGNTEAF
size: NA
V: TRBV12-3/TRBV12-4
J: TRBJ1-1

CDR3: ASSFYRDSSNSPLH
size: NA
V: TRBV27
J: TRBJ1-6

CDR3: ASRGGRTSSYNSPLH
size: NA
V: TRBV28
J: TRBJ1-6

CDR3: ASSLSPGANVLT
size: NA
V: TRBV28
J: TRBJ2-6

CDR3: ASSLWNEQF
size: NA
V: TRBV12-3/TRBV12-4
J: TRBJ2-1

CDR3: ASSMGGTPPGYT
size: NA
V: TRBV19
J: TRBJ1-2

CDR3: ASNRDRVGNGYT
size: NA
V: TRBV19
J: TRBJ1-2

CDR3: ASSGGQGAEGYT
size: NA
V: TRBV7-8
J: TRBJ1-2

CDR3: ASSLGTSGADTQY
size: NA
V: TRBV28
J: TRBJ2-3

CDR3: ASSLVVGQGREQY
size: NA
V: TRBV7-2
J: TRBJ2-7

CDR3: ASSVKSNTEAF
size: NA
V: TRBV19
J: TRBJ1-1

CDR3: ASSFAGRWETQY
size: NA
V: TRBV7-2
J: TRBJ2-5

CDR3: ASSQRPGLRNTEAF
size: NA
V: TRBV14
J: TRBJ1-1

CDR3: ASSQQGSGNTIY
size: NA
V: TRBV3-1/TRBV3-2
J: TRBJ1-3

CDR3: ASSLLRQGYT
size: NA
V: TRBV28
J: TRBJ1-2

CDR3: ASSQQGSNSPLH
size: NA
V: TRBV18
J: TRBJ1-6

CDR3: ASSENGNSGNTIY
size: NA
V: TRBV6-1
J: TRBJ1-3

CDR3: ASSLARGYEQY
size: few
V: TRBV5-1
J: TRBJ2-7

CDR3: ASSPQYGFGYT
size: once
V: TRBV18
J: TRBJ1-2

CDR3: AWSKVLAGGPYNEQF
size: NA
V: TRBV30
J: TRBJ2-1

CDR3: ASSQRYLGDEQF
size: NA
V: TRBV3-1/TRBV3-2
J: TRBJ2-1

CDR3: ASSSKTKVGGQETQY
size: NA
V: TRBV11-2
J: TRBJ2-5

CDR3: ASSSSGRSYYGYT
size: NA
V: TRBV7-2
J: TRBJ1-2

CDR3: SVDLGTEAF
size: few
V: TRBV29-1
J: TRBJ1-1

CDR3: ASSCDGGAYNEQF
size: NA
V: TRBV7-9
J: TRBJ2-1

CDR3: ASSQEGGPYEQY
size: NA
V: TRBV4-1
J: TRBJ2-7

CDR3: ASSYSEKDYGYT
size: NA
V: TRBV6-5
J: TRBJ1-2

CDR3: ASSYDGTNYGYT
size: once
V: TRBV2
J: TRBJ1-2

CDR3: ASSPLTGGFTEAF
size: NA
V: TRBV6-2/TRBV6-3
J: TRBJ1-1

CDR3: ASSYPAQGNQPQH
size: NA
V: TRBV6-2/TRBV6-3
J: TRBJ1-5

CDR3: ASSLGTGMNTEAF
size: NA
V: TRBV5-1
J: TRBJ1-1

CDR3: ASRFAGGYEQY
size: NA
V: TRBV7-2
J: TRBJ2-7

CDR3: ASSLAHRGRMGYT
size: NA
V: TRBV7-2
J: TRBJ1-2

CDR3: ASSIRAVGNSPLH
size: NA
V: TRBV11-1
J: TRBJ1-6

CDR3: ASSGLWNGYT
size: NA
V: TRBV9
J: TRBJ1-2

CDR3: ASSVGQGPRAEAF
size: NA
V: TRBV9
J: TRBJ1-1

CDR3: ASSLGHKAYEQY
size: once
V: TRBV7-2
J: TRBJ2-7

CDR3: ASSLGQGATNEKLF
size: NA
V: TRBV7-8
J: TRBJ1-4

CDR3: SVARDRGGNTEAF
size: NA
V: TRBV29-1
J: TRBJ1-1

CDR3: ASSADGRSNQPQH
size: NA
V: TRBV9
J: TRBJ1-5

CDR3: ASFQTTGPVLSF
size: NA
V: TRBV19
J: TRBJ1-1

CDR3: ASSQVREINYGYT
size: NA
V: TRBV4-3
J: TRBJ1-2

CDR3: ASSPKGTTSTDTQY
size: NA
V: TRBV11-2
J: TRBJ2-3

CDR3: ASTRSAYTEAF
size: NA
V: TRBV6-5
J: TRBJ1-1

CDR3: ASSLVFGRLNNTGELF
size: few
V: TRBV5-5
J: TRBJ2-2

CDR3: ATTEDRHGYT
size: few
V: TRBV19
J: TRBJ1-2

CDR3: ASSLQSGTGDAEQY
size: NA
V: TRBV5-6
J: TRBJ2-7

CDR3: ASSLPPFTYGYT
size: NA
V: TRBV5-4
J: TRBJ1-2

CDR3: ASNGPSRGDEQF
size: NA
V: TRBV2
J: TRBJ2-1

CDR3: ASTNDSPYGYT
size: NA
V: TRBV2
J: TRBJ1-2

CDR3: ASNNRGTGANVLT
size: NA
V: TRBV19
J: TRBJ2-6

CDR3: ASTLTGGGYT
size: NA
V: TRBV12-3/TRBV12-4
J: TRBJ1-2

CDR3: ASSGGQGSSYNSPLH
size: NA
V: TRBV18
J: TRBJ1-6

CDR3: ASSETQGRGYYGYT
size: NA
V: TRBV25-1
J: TRBJ1-2